Sequencing of this T cell receptor beta chain was carried out in a study of T cell responses to AZD1222 COVID-19 vaccine (TCRdb year 2021). For context, the study as a whole: Because spike-specific TCR depth and breadth did not differ between the two schedules, AZD1222 recipients who got a second dose at roughly 4 weeks were pooled with those who got a second dose at roughly 12 weeks. Trial participants were enrolled by age into 18-55, 56-69 and 70-plus year subgroups, with approximately 150, 28 and 58 TCR-sequenced participants respectively. A total of approximately 230 trial participants underwent TCR sequencing, of whom around 200 received two doses of AZD1222 and some 26 received two doses of the MenACWY control vaccine.

From cysteine to phenylalanine, the CDR3 is 12 amino acids long. Of the read, only the CDR3 DNA is kept; its 36 bases are in frame from base 1. The CDR1 and CDR2 encoded by the germline V gene are SNHLY and FYNNEI. Between the V and J ends, shortened by 6 bases and 7 bases respectively, the junction contains 9 bases. On the study overall, not on this receptor specifically: The whole spike protein was spanned by vaccine-associated CD4 TCRs, and dominant responses were seen in regions 160-218 and 743-854. Because no day 14 peak-response samples were available, repertoires were characterized only after the peak T cell response. In the small 56-69-year group, the increase in depth fell short of significance, most likely because of low power. After two AZD1222 doses, both the breadth and the depth of spike-specific TCRs were significantly higher than at day 0 and than in MenACWY recipients. Conclusions about previously exposed vaccinees are limited, since just a handful of AZD1222 recipients were seropositive for SARS-CoV-2 at baseline. Participants were mostly white British, with more females than males. The authors suggested clonal diversity may have been underestimated. Reportedly, almost half of the unique spike-specific TCRs recognized epitopes lying outside the regions that are mutated in the B.1.351 and B.1.1.7 variants.

The CDR3 regions of human TCRbeta chains were subjected to immunosequencing. The paper's data handling went like this. Repertoire TCRs were matched against a reference library of SARS-CoV-2-specific TCRs generated with the MIRA antigen-specificity platform. Breadth was defined as the fraction of unique TCRs that were SARS-CoV-2-associated, and depth was defined as the fraction of total T cells that were SARS-CoV-2-associated. Using the MIRA data, every spike-specific TCR was mapped to the spike region that the TCR reacted to and assigned to either a CD4 or a CD8 class. Log10-transformed breadth and depth values were compared by one-way ANOVA with Sidak's multiple comparisons tests. Imported from immuneACCESS, the table was reduced by TCRdb to in-frame sequences with V and J called. These copies leave out some clones; in studies compared against another copy, an unresolved V gene accounts for under half, and the cause of the remainder is not known. Clonal size and the V and J genes are those of that table, whereas D and trimming came from the DNA. This sample holds 160,000 or so clones; approximately 90% were observed only once. Of the sample, about 4.2% falls within the top ten clones.

This specimen's time point label, interpreted: baseline before first vaccination. Vaccinee samples came from UK trials COV001 and COV002, including a single-blind randomized controlled phase 2/3 trial of AZD1222 (ChAdOx1 nCoV-19) in healthy adults. For TCRbeta chain sequencing, PBMC samples were collected from trial participants at day 0 and at day 28 after the second dose. For this clone: The target of this receptor is not known. No base qualities exist here, and no much larger clone lies one base off it.

Recombination connected TRBV2 to TRBJ2-2; a tentative D match to TRBD1 spans 5 bases. The sequencing here drew on peripheral blood, taken on day 0 of AZD1222 vaccination. The receptor was derived from an adult in good health. The DNA is TGTGCCAGCAGGGCAGGGTACGGGGAGCTGTTTTTT. Protein translation: CASRAGYGELFF. Joined to the reference TRBV2 and TRBJ2-2 proteins, this CDR3 gives the full variable domain: EPEVTQTPSHQVTQMGQEVILRCVPISNHLYFYWYRQILGQKVEFLVSFYNNEISEKSEIFDDQFSVERPDGSNFTLKIRSTKLEDSAMYFCASRAGYGELFFGEGSRLTVL.